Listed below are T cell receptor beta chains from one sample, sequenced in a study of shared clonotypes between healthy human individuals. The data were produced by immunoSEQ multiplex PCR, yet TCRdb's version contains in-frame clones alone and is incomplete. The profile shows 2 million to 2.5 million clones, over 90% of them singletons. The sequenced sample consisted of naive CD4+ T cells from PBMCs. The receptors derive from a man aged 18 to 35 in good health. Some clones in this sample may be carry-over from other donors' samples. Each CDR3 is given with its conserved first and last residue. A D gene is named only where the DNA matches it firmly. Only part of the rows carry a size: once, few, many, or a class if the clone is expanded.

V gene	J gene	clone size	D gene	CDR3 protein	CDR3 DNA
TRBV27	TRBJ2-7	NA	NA	CASSFSRGPYEQYF	TGTGCCAGCAGTTTTTCCAGGGGCCCCTACGAGCAGTACTTC
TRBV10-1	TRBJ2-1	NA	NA	CASSVRDSIYNEQFF	TGCGCCAGCAGTGTCCGGGACTCGATCTACAATGAGCAGTTCTTC
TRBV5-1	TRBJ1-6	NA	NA	CASSRAGFGSPLHF	TGCGCCAGCAGCAGGGCGGGGTTTGGCTCACCCCTCCACTTT
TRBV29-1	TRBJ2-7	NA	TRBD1	CSVRVGTGGYEQYF	TGCAGCGTCAGGGTAGGGACAGGGGGCTACGAGCAGTACTTC
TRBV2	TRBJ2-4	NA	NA	CASRRAQSQNIQYF	TGTGCCAGCAGGCGGGCCCAGAGCCAAAACATTCAGTACTTC
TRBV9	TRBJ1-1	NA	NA	CASSVDLASYEAFF	TGTGCCAGCAGCGTAGACCTGGCCTCCTATGAAGCTTTCTTT
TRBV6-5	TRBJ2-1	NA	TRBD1	CASSQNRGDYNEQFF	TGTGCCAGCAGTCAAAACAGGGGGGACTACAATGAGCAGTTCTTC
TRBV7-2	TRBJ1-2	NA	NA	CATTELIWGYGYTF	TGTGCGACAACCGAGCTTATCTGGGGCTATGGCTACACCTTC
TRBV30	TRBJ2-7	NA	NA	CASGHIREQYF	TGTGCCTCAGGACACATAAGGGAGCAGTACTTC
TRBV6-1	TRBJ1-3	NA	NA	CASNPSSSGNTIYF	TGTGCCAGCAATCCCTCGTCCTCTGGAAACACCATATATTTT
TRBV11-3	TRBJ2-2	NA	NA	CASSLVTQGAGELFF	TGTGCCAGCAGCTTAGTCACTCAGGGAGCCGGGGAGCTGTTTTTT
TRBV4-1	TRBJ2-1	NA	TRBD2	CASSQDGLAGVIYSEQFF	TGCGCCAGCAGCCAAGATGGGCTAGCGGGGGTGATATACAGTGAGCAGTTCTTC
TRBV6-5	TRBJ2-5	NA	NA	CASRERALGETQYF	TGTGCCAGCAGGGAGAGGGCCCTAGGGGAGACCCAGTACTTC
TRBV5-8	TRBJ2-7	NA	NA	CASSLVWEQYF	TGTGCCAGCAGCTTGGTCTGGGAGCAGTACTTC
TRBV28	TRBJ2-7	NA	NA	CASRLTPGHPSYEQYF	TGTGCCAGCAGACTAACCCCGGGACACCCGTCCTACGAGCAGTACTTC
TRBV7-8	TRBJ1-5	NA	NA	CASSSGVSNQPQHF	TGTGCCAGCAGCTCAGGGGTTAGCAATCAGCCCCAGCATTTT
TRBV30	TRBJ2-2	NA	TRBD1	CAWSVMRQGAKNTGELFF	TGTGCCTGGAGTGTAATGAGACAGGGGGCGAAGAACACCGGGGAGCTGTTTTTT
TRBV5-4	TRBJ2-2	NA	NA	CASSKGYTGELFF	TGTGCCAGCAGCAAAGGATACACCGGGGAGCTGTTTTTT
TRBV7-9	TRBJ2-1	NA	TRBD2	CASSVKASGFSHEQFF	TGTGCCAGCAGCGTTAAGGCTAGCGGGTTTTCTCATGAGCAGTTCTTC
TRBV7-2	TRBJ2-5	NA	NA	CASVGQIQETQYF	TGTGCCAGCGTTGGACAGATACAAGAGACCCAGTACTTC
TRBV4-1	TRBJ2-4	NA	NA	CASSQVRGAKNIQYF	TGCGCCAGCAGCCAAGTCAGGGGAGCCAAAAACATTCAGTACTTC
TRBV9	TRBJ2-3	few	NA	CASSVGPNTDTQYF	TGTGCCAGCAGCGTAGGGCCGAACACAGATACGCAGTATTTT
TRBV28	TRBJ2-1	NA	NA	CASCSSAEQFF	TGTGCCAGCTGTTCGTCCGCTGAGCAGTTCTTC
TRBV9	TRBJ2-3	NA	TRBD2	CASSVLAGVADTQYF	TGTGCCAGCAGCGTACTAGCGGGAGTTGCAGATACGCAGTATTTT
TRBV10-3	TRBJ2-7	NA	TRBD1	CAISESGTGSEQYF	TGTGCCATCAGTGAGTCCGGGACAGGTAGCGAGCAGTACTTC
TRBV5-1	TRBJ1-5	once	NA	CASSLVPDSNQPQHF	TGCGCCAGCAGCTTGGTTCCAGACAGCAATCAGCCCCAGCATTTT
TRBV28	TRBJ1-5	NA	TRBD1	CASSLEQGAQHF	TGTGCCAGCAGCCTGGAACAGGGGGCCCAGCATTTT
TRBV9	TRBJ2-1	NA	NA	CASSVSTLAYNEQFF	TGTGCCAGCAGCGTATCCACCCTGGCCTACAATGAGCAGTTCTTC
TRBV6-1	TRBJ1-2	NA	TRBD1	CASSASGTGSHYGYTF	TGTGCCAGCAGTGCCTCCGGGACAGGGTCCCACTATGGCTACACCTTC
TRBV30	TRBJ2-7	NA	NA	CAWSGAPVLYEQYF	TGTGCCTGGAGTGGAGCCCCGGTACTCTACGAGCAGTACTTC
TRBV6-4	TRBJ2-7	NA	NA	CASDNLNLPYEQYF	TGTGCCTCTGACAACCTGAACCTCCCCTACGAGCAGTACTTC
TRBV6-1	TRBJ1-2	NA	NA	CASSSDRKDYGYTF	TGTGCCAGCAGTTCAGACAGAAAAGACTATGGCTACACCTTC